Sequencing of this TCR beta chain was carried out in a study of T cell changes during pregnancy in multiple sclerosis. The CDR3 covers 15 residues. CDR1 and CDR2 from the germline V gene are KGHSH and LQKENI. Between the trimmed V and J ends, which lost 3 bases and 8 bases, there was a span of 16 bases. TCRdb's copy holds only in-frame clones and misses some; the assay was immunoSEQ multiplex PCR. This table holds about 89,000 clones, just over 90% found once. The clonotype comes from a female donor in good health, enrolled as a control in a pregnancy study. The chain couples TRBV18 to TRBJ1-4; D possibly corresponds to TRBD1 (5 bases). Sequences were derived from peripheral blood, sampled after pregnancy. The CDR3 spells CASSPIHGAAEKLFF. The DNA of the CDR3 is TGTGCCAGCTCACCGATTCATGGGGCGGCCGAAAAACTGTTTTTT.